This section outlines one T cell receptor (beta chain) sequence together with its context. This clone was detected only once. Its cognate antigen has yet to be identified. Base qualities are not at hand, and no much larger clone is one base apart. The donors were healthy, HIV-negative adults who had no recently reported acute infections or vaccinations. Every donor was a Caucasian adult residing in Nashville, Tennessee, USA. CD4+ T cells were enriched by magnetic negative selection, after which naive cells were positively selected on CD45RA and the negative fraction was taken as the memory subset. Blood was obtained by leukapheresis, after which PBMCs were separated by Ficoll-Histopaque density gradient centrifugation and cryopreserved in liquid nitrogen vapor phase. Analytical flow cytometry was used to check the purity and quantity of every magnetically sorted T cell population. Genomic DNA was isolated from each sorted fraction and quantified by UV absorbance on a Nanodrop 2000c.

These data originate in a study of shared clonotypes between healthy human individuals (dated by TCRdb to the early 2020s). Context from the whole study: The cohort comprised a couple of women and a few men aged 18 to 49 years. Per donor, three plates each were used for CD4 naive and CD4 memory, two for CD8 naive, and one for CD8 memory. Blood TCR repertoires of several healthy adults were deeply sequenced to estimate repertoire size and the extent of clonotype sharing between individuals. To increase sequencing depth and limit assay-specific biases, TCR repertoire library preparation and sequencing were carried out by different laboratories using diverse techniques. Between about 0.94 and 8.9 billion PBMCs per donor were obtained by leukapheresis.

Using the deep immunoSEQ assay, multiplex PCR amplified TCR CDR3 regions from genomic DNA. For each cell subset, the extracted genomic DNA was distributed evenly across all wells of several immunoSEQ 96-well plates, and each plate served as one replicate. For sorted subsets, each replicate PCR was loaded with about 0.2 ug genomic DNA, equivalent to about 30,000 T cell genomes. Purified libraries were quantified with a Qubit 3.0 fluorometer, sized on a Bioanalyzer 2100, and re-quantified with the KAPA Library Quantification kit. Every immunoSEQ 96-well plate was sequenced on a dedicated single-read 150-cycle Illumina NextSeq 550 flow cell. In the original analysis: Because only junctional sequences without quality scores were contained in the immunoSEQ output, filtering matching that applied to full-length reads could not be performed. Sequences were annotated with PyIR, a Python wrapper for IgBLAST v1.9, and V/J genes and CDR3 were assigned using IMGT germline references. Reads were filtered out if the reads had weak V/J assignments (E-value above 1e-6), no CDR3, stop codons, out-of-frame junctions, or ambiguous translated residues. V3J clonotypes were defined as sequences sharing an identical inferred V gene, J gene, and CDR3 amino acid sequence. Percentage overlap between repertoires was calculated by dividing the number of shared unique clonotypes by the size of the smaller repertoire. Repertoire richness was assessed with RTK rarefaction, the Chao1 estimator, and Recon v2.1 estimates of unobserved clonotypes. Generation probabilities for all TCRbeta clonotypes obtained by the gDNA method from a few donors were computed using OLGA. As stored in TCRdb, this immuneACCESS dataset retains in-frame rearrangements with V and J assigned. A fraction of the clones does not appear; measured against another copy, unresolved V genes explain less than half of the discrepancy, and the remainder lacks a known reason. V, J and clone size derive from that table, while D and trimming were established from the DNA sequence. This sample holds more than 850,000 clones; 70% to 80% were observed only once. The ten most abundant clones make up approximately 0.56% of the sample.

V is reduced by 3 bases and J by 8 bases, leaving a spacing of 5 bases between them. The CDR3 spans 11 residues, from the cysteine through the phenylalanine. Only the CDR3 part of the read is kept: 33 bases, read in frame from the first base. From a lookup of the germline V gene (reference sequence), CDR1 and CDR2 are SGHKS and YYEKEE. General findings and caveats noted by the study authors: About 5% of naive CD4, 3.5% of naive CD8, approximately 2% of memory CD4, and 0.35% to 0.5% of memory CD8 clonotypes were shared across a few donors. Because the study included a small number of donors, the genetic and exposure-history diversity represented was limited. Naive subsets generally had larger estimated clonotype richness than memory subsets. Sampling was restricted to blood, and TCR repertoires in tissues likely differ from the TCR repertoires found in blood. Based on pairwise subsampling, the degree of clonotype sharing among donors was expected to be affected by sequencing depth. Even with the large sequencing depth, rarefaction of the sorted-subset datasets indicated that sequencing was incomplete. Compared with non-shared clonotypes, clonotypes shared by all four sorted-subset donors had higher generation probabilities.

The clonotype comes from a man between 18 and 29 years old in good health. Some clones in this sample may be carry-over from other donors' samples. Sequenced material: memory CD4+ T cells from PBMCs. In light of the paper, this sample's cell subset or site label describes: CD45RA-negative fraction. Recombination joined TRBV5-5 with TRBJ2-2, with the D segment identity uncertain. CDR3 loop: CASSWMGELFF. The sequence in DNA is TGTGCCAGCAGCTGGATGGGGGAGCTGTTTTTT. The full variable domain, with segments outside the CDR3 supplied by the reference TRBV5-5 and TRBJ2-2 proteins, appears as DAGVTQSPTHLIKTRGQQVTLRCSPISGHKSVSWYQQVLGQGPQFIFQYYEKEERGRGNFPDRFSARQFPNYSSELNVNALLLGDSALYLCASSWMGELFFGEGSRLTVL.